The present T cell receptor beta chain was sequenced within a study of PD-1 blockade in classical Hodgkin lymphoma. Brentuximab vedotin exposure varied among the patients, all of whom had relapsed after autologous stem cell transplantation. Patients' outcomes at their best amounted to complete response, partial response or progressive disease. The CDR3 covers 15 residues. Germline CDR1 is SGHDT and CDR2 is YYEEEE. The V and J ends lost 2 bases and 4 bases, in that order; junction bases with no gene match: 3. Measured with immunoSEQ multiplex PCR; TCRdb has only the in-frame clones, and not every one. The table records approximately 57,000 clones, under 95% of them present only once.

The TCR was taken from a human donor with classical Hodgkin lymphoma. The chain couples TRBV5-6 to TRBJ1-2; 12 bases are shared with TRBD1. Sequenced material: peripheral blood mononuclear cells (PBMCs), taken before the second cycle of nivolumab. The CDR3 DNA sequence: TGTGCCAGCAGCTTCGGGACAGGGGGCAGCTATGGCTACACCTTC. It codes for CASSFGTGGSYGYTF.